The 21 T cell receptor beta chains presented below share a single source sample, sequenced in a study of shared clonotypes between healthy human individuals (TCRdb year 2020). The receptor library was made with the immunoSEQ multiplex PCR assay. As stored in TCRdb, this immuneACCESS dataset retains in-frame rearrangements with V and J assigned. A fraction of the clones does not appear; measured against another copy, unresolved V genes explain less than half of the discrepancy, and the remainder lacks a known reason. This sample is represented by about 960,000 clones; approximately 80% of them were singletons. The ten most abundant clones make up around 1.4% of the sample. The sequenced sample consisted of memory CD4+ T cells sorted from blood. What this sample's cell subset or site label stands for: CD45RA-negative fraction. The source of these receptors is a man aged 18 to 29 in good health.

The chain uses TRBV5-6 and TRBJ1-6; tentative D call: TRBD1 (5 bases). Germline V gene data show CDR1 as SGHDT and CDR2 as YYEEEE. The CDR3 covers 14 residues. Trimming pared 1 base from V and 9 bases from J, leaving 11 bases between. The DNA for the CDR3 is TGTGCCAGCAGCTTGCCAGTCGGGGGTTCACCCCTCCACTTT. It translates to CASSLPVGGSPLHF.

The chain combines TRBV5-1 with TRBJ1-2; no clear D. This CDR3 has 16 amino acids. Deletions cut 4 bases from V and 0 bases from J, with 16 bases between. Germline values: CDR1 SGHRS, CDR2 YFSETQ. The CDR3 DNA sequence: TGCGCCAGCAGCGCATACAGTGAAACAGCTAACTATGGCTACACCTTC. Protein sequence: CASSAYSETANYGYTF. Filled out from reference TRBV5-1 and TRBJ1-2, the complete variable domain reads KAGVTQTPRYLIKTRGQQVTLSCSPISGHRSVSWYQQTPGQGLQFLFEYFSETQRNKGNFPGRFSGRQFSNSRSEMNVSTLELGDSALYLCASSAYSETANYGYTFGSGTRLTVV.

CDR3 DNA: TGCGCCAGCAGCCTATCCGGGGGGCACACTGAAGCTTTCTTT. This gives the protein CASSLSGGHTEAFF. This chain joins TRBV5-1 and TRBJ1-1, with D perhaps matching TRBD1 (6 bases). The V and J ends lost 4 bases and 3 bases respectively, with 13 bases between them. Germline CDR1 is SGHRS and CDR2 is YFSETQ. The CDR3 runs 14 residues.

This clone was counted only a few times. The rearrangement joins TRBV11-3 to TRBJ2-5; weak D call: TRBD1 (6 bases). The CDR3 runs to 14 residues. The V gene's germline CDR1 is SGHNT and CDR2 YENEEA. V lost 5 bases, J lost 5 bases, and 15 bases lay in between. DNA of the CDR3: TGTGCCAGCAGCCAGGGGAGTGGGACGGAGACCCAGTACTTC. Translated, it gives CASSQGSGTETQYF.

The J gene is TRBJ1-4, the V gene TRBV4-2; tentative D call: TRBD1 (5 bases). CDR1 is LGHNA and CDR2 is YNFKEQ in the germline V gene. CDR3 length equals 17 residues. V lost 2 bases and J 4 bases, leaving 17 bases between the germline ends. This CDR3 is CASSQSQGNAGNEKLFF. The CDR3 nucleotides are TGTGCCAGCAGCCAATCCCAGGGCAATGCTGGTAATGAAAAACTGTTTTTT.

This chain links TRBV6-1 with TRBJ1-5; D unresolved. Trimming took 7 bases from V and 7 from J, leaving 11 bases between them. CDR1 is MNHNS, CDR2 SASEGT, per germline. The CDR3 sequence is 12 residues long. CDR3: CASTALGQPQHF. CDR3 nucleotide sequence: TGTGCCAGCACCGCACTTGGGCAGCCCCAGCATTTT.

The chain links TRBV27 to TRBJ1-1, with a tentative D call TRBD1 (5 bases). In germline, CDR1 is MNHEY, CDR2 SMNVEV (reference sequence). CDR3 length equals 15 residues. V lost 6 bases and J lost 3, with 17 bases in between. Here the CDR3 DNA reads TGTGCCAGCAGCCAGGGTTTGGGACTTTACACTGAAGCTTTCTTT. This codes for CASSQGLGLYTEAFF.

The V gene is TRBV5-1, the J gene TRBJ2-1; the D gene is possibly TRBD2 (5 bases). The germline V and J ends were trimmed by 4 bases and 2 bases, with 10 bases remaining between them. The CDR3 loop spans 14 amino acids. Per the germline V gene, CDR1 is SGHRS and CDR2 is YFSETQ. CDR3 protein: CASSTEAAYNEQFF. The CDR3 DNA reads TGCGCCAGCAGCACGGAGGCGGCCTACAATGAGCAGTTCTTC.

This clone was observed a handful of times. The sample holds other DNA sequences that translate to the same CDR3. The J gene is TRBJ1-5, the V gene TRBV6-5, with 7 bases fitting TRBD1. With 5 bases clipped from V and 2 bases from J, the junction kept 6 bases outside the gene matches. Germline CDR1 MNHEY, CDR2 SVGAGI. This CDR3 spans 15 amino acids. As DNA, the CDR3 is TGTGCCAGCAGTCCGACAGGGTCGGGCAATCAGCCCCAGCATTTT. Encoded protein: CASSPTGSGNQPQHF.

The chain joins TRBV4-1 to TRBJ2-5; 7 positions agree with TRBD1. Germline trimming cut 2 bases from V and 5 bases from J; bases unmatched to any gene: 5. This CDR3 comprises 14 residues. Germline assignment: CDR1 MGHRA and CDR2 YSYEKL. The CDR3 nucleotides read TGCGCCAGCAGCCAAAACAGGGGAAGGGAGACCCAGTACTTC. Translation: CASSQNRGRETQYF.

This clone was counted a single time. The chain recombines TRBV5-1 with TRBJ2-2; TRBD2 agrees at 7 bases. This CDR3 is built from 14 residues. V shed 6 bases, J shed 7 bases, and the junction held 9 bases outside the gene matches. CDR1 is SGHRS and CDR2 is YFSETQ in the germline V gene. The CDR3 is CASTRWGGNGELFF. The CDR3 bases are TGCGCCAGCACCCGTTGGGGAGGGAACGGGGAGCTGTTTTTT.

This clone was recorded only once. This sequence joins TRBV18 and TRBJ2-7; possibly TRBD1 or TRBD2 for D (5 bases each). In germline, CDR1 is KGHSH, CDR2 LQKENI. V gave up 4 bases and J gave up 1 base, with 8 bases separating them. CDR3 size: 13 residues. The CDR3 nucleotides are TGTGCCAGCTCACGGGGACGTTCCTACGAGCAGTACTTC. Amino acids: CASSRGRSYEQYF.

Notes on this clone: An end of the junction does not agree with germline; a read error may underlie this. The rearrangement joins TRBV6-1 to TRBJ2-7; the D is unclear. The CDR3 loop spans 12 amino acids. Germline values: CDR1 MNHNS, CDR2 SASEGT. The CDR3: CASSSTGVSPHF. The CDR3 nucleotides are TGTGCCAGCAGTTCCACCGGAGTCTCACCCCACTTC.

This chain connects TRBV30 to TRBJ2-3; D is perhaps TRBD1 (5 bases). The CDR3 loop spans 15 amino acids. Germline CDR1 reads GTSNPN; CDR2 reads SVGIG (reference sequence). V shed 4 bases and J shed 2 bases, with 16 bases lying between them. The CDR3 sequence is CAWTHRRPYTDTQYF. CDR3 bases: TGTGCCTGGACCCACAGGAGACCTTACACAGATACGCAGTATTTT.

In its sample, this clone was seen once. V usage is TRBV4-1 and J usage is TRBJ2-2; D is unclear. The V end lost 1 base, the J end lost 6 bases, and 9 bases lay between the germline ends. This CDR3 is built from 14 residues. Per the germline V gene, CDR1 is MGHRA and CDR2 is YSYEKL. DNA for the CDR3: TGCGCCAGCAGCCAAGGACGGAATCCCGGGGAGCTGTTTTTT. It codes for CASSQGRNPGELFF.

This clone has only a few counts. This sequence joins TRBV5-1 and TRBJ1-4; TRBD1 might be the D (5 bases). CDR3 length: 15 residues. CDR1 is SGHRS, CDR2 YFSETQ, per germline. Trimming shortened V by 0 bases and J by 6 bases, and 12 bases separated the two germline ends. Here the CDR3 reads CASSLAGGSDEKLFF. CDR3 DNA sequence: TGCGCCAGCAGCTTGGCCGGGGGGTCTGATGAAAAACTGTTTTTT.

The chain is built from TRBV7-2 and TRBJ1-4; 8 bases are shared with TRBD1. The CDR3 extends over 17 amino acids. Germline V gives CDR1 SGHTA, CDR2 FQGNSA. The V gene end was trimmed by 5 bases and the J gene end by 0 bases; junction bases not matched to a gene: 8. The CDR3 nucleotides are TGTGCCAGCAGCGCTCGCCGACAGGGGACAACTAATGAAAAACTGTTTTTT. Translated, it gives CASSARRQGTTNEKLFF.

As to this clone: The germline gene is not matched at one end of the junction; a read error may be the cause. The chain combines TRBV5-1 with TRBJ2-3; D perhaps matches TRBD2 (5 bases). The CDR3 loop spans 14 amino acids. Germline-derived CDR1 and CDR2 are SGHRS and YFSETQ. This CDR3 reads CDSAWRVATDTQYF. The CDR3 coding sequence is TGCGACAGCGCGTGGCGGGTCGCCACAGATACGCAGTATTTT.

The V call is TRBV7-9, the J call TRBJ1-1, with a weak D call TRBD1 (5 bases). Germline-derived CDR1 and CDR2 are SEHNR and FQNEAQ (reference sequence). The V end was cut by 5 bases, the J end by 5 bases, with 15 bases between. This CDR3 spans 14 amino acids. The CDR3 DNA follows: TGTGCCAGCAGCCGTCGGGGGGACGGGACTGAAGCTTTCTTT. Amino acids: CASSRRGDGTEAFF.

The chain couples TRBV10-3 to TRBJ1-3; no clear D. CDR1 is ENHRY and CDR2 is SYGVKD in the germline V gene. The CDR3 sequence is 12 residues long. V gave up 8 bases and J gave up 0 bases, with 5 bases separating them. CDR3 nucleotide sequence: TGTGCCATCCACGGCTCTGGAAACACCATATATTTT. This encodes CAIHGSGNTIYF.

This rearrangement joins TRBV2 to TRBJ1-5; tentatively, D is TRBD1 (5 bases). V dropped 7 bases and J dropped 6 bases, with 19 bases sitting between them. Germline values: CDR1 SNHLY, CDR2 FYNNEI. The CDR3 is 15 residues long. CDR3 protein: CASKSEGIAGQPQHF. For the CDR3, the DNA is TGTGCCAGCAAATCGGAGGGGATTGCGGGTCAGCCCCAGCATTTT.